A selection of T cell receptor beta chains follows, all from one sample in a study of T cells of healthy individuals. TCRdb used MiXCR to reprocess the 5' RACE reads, holding one entry per CDR3 protein. Altogether around 98,000 distinct CDR3 sequences are present, about 16% being singletons, with the ten largest covering approximately 5.7%. Receptor source: a human donor in good health. Both conserved end residues are part of each CDR3. Fields, in order: clone size, J gene, V gene, D gene, CDR3 DNA, CDR3 protein. A D gene is named only where the DNA matches it firmly. Only some rows state a clone size, as once, few, many or a class for expanded clones.

NA | TRBJ2-5 | TRBV20-1 | TRBD2 | TGCAGTGCCCCCAGTAGCGGGAGAGGGCAAGAGACCCAGTACTTC | CSAPSSGRGQETQYF
few | TRBJ2-1 | TRBV10-3 | NA | TGTGCCATCAGTGAAATGTCGGTGGGGAGGCTTGGCTCCTACAATGAGCAGTTCTTC | CAISEMSVGRLGSYNEQFF
NA | TRBJ2-2 | TRBV20-1 | TRBD2 | TGCAGTGCTAGAGATCGGTGTAGCGGGGAAGTCGGGGAGCTGTTTTTT | CSARDRCSGEVGELFF
NA | TRBJ2-7 | TRBV7-2 | NA | TGTGCCAGCAGCTCCTTTCCGTCCTACGAGCAGTACTTC | CASSSFPSYEQYF
NA | TRBJ2-7 | TRBV4-1 | TRBD1 | TGCGCCAGCAGCCAAGTGGACAGGGAGATATACGAGCAGTACTTC | CASSQVDREIYEQYF
NA | TRBJ2-5 | TRBV11-2 | NA | TGTGCCAGCAGCCCCGGACTCTCCCTAGAGACCCAGTACTTC | CASSPGLSLETQYF
many | TRBJ2-7 | TRBV27 | TRBD2 | TGTGCCAGCAGTCCCGGGGGGGGGCGGCCCTCCTACGAGCAGTACTTC | CASSPGGGRPSYEQYF
NA | TRBJ1-1 | TRBV29-1 | NA | TGCAGCGGGGGACCTCGGAACACTGAAGCTTTCTTT | CSGGPRNTEAFF
few | TRBJ1-2 | TRBV7-9 | NA | TGTGCCAGCAGCTTAGTGTTGGGGGTCGCCACCTTC | CASSLVLGVATF
NA | TRBJ2-3 | TRBV29-1 | NA | TGCAGCGCCCTTAGCGCGCCTAGCACAGATACGCAGTATTTT | CSALSAPSTDTQYF
few | TRBJ1-1 | TRBV5-1 | NA | TGCGCCAGCAGCTCACAGCAGAACACTGAAGCTTTCTTT | CASSSQQNTEAFF
many | TRBJ1-4 | TRBV7-6 | NA | TGTGCCAGCAGCTTATACATCGGGGTGGGGAATGAAAAACTGTTTTTT | CASSLYIGVGNEKLFF
few | TRBJ2-3 | TRBV3-1 | TRBD2 | TGTGCCAGCAGCCGGACTAGCGGCACAGATACGCAGTATTTT | CASSRTSGTDTQYF
NA | TRBJ2-7 | TRBV18 | TRBD1 | TGTGCCAGCTCACCCTCCCGGGACAGTACCTACGAGCAGTACTTC | CASSPSRDSTYEQYF
few | TRBJ1-6 | TRBV4-1 | TRBD1 | TGCGCCAGCAGCCAAGATCGAAAGACAGGGAGTGGAAGTTCACCCCTCCACTTT | CASSQDRKTGSGSSPLHF
NA | TRBJ2-7 | TRBV28 | TRBD2 | TGTGCCAGCAGTTTCGAACTGAAACTAGCGGGAGGGTCCTACGAGCAGTACTTC | CASSFELKLAGGSYEQYF
NA | TRBJ1-1 | TRBV5-1 | NA | TGCGCCAGCAGCTTTCGGGGGGAGGGAGCTGAAGCTTTCTTT | CASSFRGEGAEAFF
many | TRBJ1-4 | TRBV30 | TRBD1 | TGTGCCTGGAGTGTACAGGGGGTGGGGAATGAAAAACTGTTTTTT | CAWSVQGVGNEKLFF
many | TRBJ2-5 | TRBV10-3 | NA | TGTGCCATAGGAGAGGGCGCTCAACAAGAGACCCAGTACTTC | CAIGEGAQQETQYF
few | TRBJ2-5 | TRBV7-3 | NA | TGTGCCAGCAGCGGCTCTGGGGGGGCTGGAGAGACCCAGTACTTC | CASSGSGGAGETQYF
NA | TRBJ2-7 | TRBV12-3/TRBV12-4 | NA | TGTGCCAGCAGTTTAGGGATAAGTGGATTGTACGAGCAGTACTTC | CASSLGISGLYEQYF
few | TRBJ2-2 | TRBV7-2 | TRBD1 | TGTGCCAGCAGAACGGTCAGGGGGCTTACCGGGGAGCTGTTTTTT | CASRTVRGLTGELFF
few | TRBJ1-2 | TRBV3-1 | NA | TGTGCCAGCAGCCCCCCAGGGTTAGAACCATATGGCTACACCTTC | CASSPPGLEPYGYTF
NA | TRBJ2-5 | TRBV4-1 | TRBD2 | TGCGCCAGCAGCCAAGCGGGGGGAGCAGAGACCCAGTACTTC | CASSQAGGAETQYF
many | TRBJ2-5 | TRBV7-9 | NA | TGTGCCAGCCACGGACAGCAAGAGACCCAGTACTTC | CASHGQQETQYF
NA | TRBJ2-2 | TRBV9 | NA | TGTGCCAGCAGCGTAGTAGGGGGCGGGGAGCTGTTTTTT | CASSVVGGGELFF
many | TRBJ1-1 | TRBV4-2 | NA | TGTGCCAGCAGCCAAGCGGGGGGGGCCTGGAACACTGAAGCTTTCTTT | CASSQAGGAWNTEAFF
many | TRBJ2-7 | TRBV30 | TRBD1 | TGTGCCTGGAGGGGGACAGTCTACTCCTACGAGCAGTACTTC | CAWRGTVYSYEQYF
once | TRBJ2-3 | TRBV29-1 | NA | TGCAGCGTTGGGGCTGATATCGGGAGTGAGACAGATACGCAGTATTTT | CSVGADIGSETDTQYF
NA | TRBJ2-1 | TRBV7-2 | TRBD2 | TGTGCCAGCAGCCTGGGACTACGGAATGAGCAGTTCTTC | CASSLGLRNEQFF
NA | TRBJ2-2 | TRBV6-5 | TRBD1 | TGTGCCAGCAGTCGACAGGGGGCTGTCGCCGGGGAGCTGTTTTTT | CASSRQGAVAGELFF
few | TRBJ2-7 | TRBV7-8 | NA | TGTGCCAGCAGCTGGAACCGACAGGGAGGCTACGAGCAGTACTTC | CASSWNRQGGYEQYF
once | TRBJ2-3 | TRBV9 | TRBD2 | TGTGCCAGCAGCTCTGGCGGGAGAGCGGCAGATACGCAGTATTTT | CASSSGGRAADTQYF
few | TRBJ1-1 | TRBV20-1 | NA | TGCAGTGCTGAGGGACTCTTGGGATCGAGGACTGAAGCTTTCTTT | CSAEGLLGSRTEAFF
NA | TRBJ2-7 | TRBV6-5 | NA | TGTGCCAGCAGTCGCAGGGCGCCCTACGAGCAGTACTTC | CASSRRAPYEQYF
many | TRBJ2-2 | TRBV20-1 | TRBD1 | TGCAGTGCTACCCCCGGGACAGGGCCCGGGGAGCTGTTTTTT | CSATPGTGPGELFF
few | TRBJ2-7 | TRBV27 | NA | TGTGCCAGCCGTCGGGGGAGCGAGCAGTACTTC | CASRRGSEQYF